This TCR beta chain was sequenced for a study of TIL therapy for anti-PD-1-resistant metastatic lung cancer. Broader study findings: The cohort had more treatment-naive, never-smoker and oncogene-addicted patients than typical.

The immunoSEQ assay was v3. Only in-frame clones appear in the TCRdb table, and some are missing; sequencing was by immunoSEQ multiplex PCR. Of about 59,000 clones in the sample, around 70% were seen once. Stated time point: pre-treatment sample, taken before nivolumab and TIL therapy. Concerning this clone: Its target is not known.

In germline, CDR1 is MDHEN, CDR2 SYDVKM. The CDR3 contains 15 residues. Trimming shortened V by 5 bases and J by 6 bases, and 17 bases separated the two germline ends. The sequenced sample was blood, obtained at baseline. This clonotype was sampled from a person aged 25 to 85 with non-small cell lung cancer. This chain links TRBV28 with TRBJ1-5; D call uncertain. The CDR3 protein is CASSLFTAWGQPQHF. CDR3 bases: TGTGCCAGCAGTCTCTTTACAGCATGGGGTCAGCCCCAGCATTTT.